This T cell receptor (beta chain) was recorded in a study of post-analysis software for immune sequencing data. Whole-study context: Relapsing-remitting, secondary progressive and progressive-relapsing forms of multiple sclerosis all featured among disease courses.

Worth noting for this clonotype: The antigen is unknown.

Germline lookup yields CDR1 SNHLY and CDR2 FYNNEI. This CDR3 has 12 residues. Study-wide findings and caveats: Controls showed significantly higher normalized Chao1 diversity than did multiple sclerosis patients. Patients carried five TRBV segments more frequently than controls did, and TRBV5-6, TRBV5-1 and TRBV20-1 were among them.

Every TCR beta cDNA library bore unique molecular identifiers. Hundreds of thousands of cDNA molecules came from 1 to 10 million T cells. TCRdb reanalysed the PCR reads using MiXCR and keeps one entry per CDR3 protein. The repertoire holds about 770,000 distinct CDR3 sequences, 46% seen once, with roughly 4.9% in the top ten. Material: blood. V is TRBV2 and J is TRBJ2-5, with TRBD1 as a possible D gene (6 bases). The DNA end lines up better with TRBJ2-7; the J call may be wrong. This clonotype originated in a girl aged 10 to 17 with multiple sclerosis. The DNA of the CDR3 is TGTGCCAGCAGATGGGACACCTACGAGCAGTACTTC. Translation gives CASRWDTYEQYF.